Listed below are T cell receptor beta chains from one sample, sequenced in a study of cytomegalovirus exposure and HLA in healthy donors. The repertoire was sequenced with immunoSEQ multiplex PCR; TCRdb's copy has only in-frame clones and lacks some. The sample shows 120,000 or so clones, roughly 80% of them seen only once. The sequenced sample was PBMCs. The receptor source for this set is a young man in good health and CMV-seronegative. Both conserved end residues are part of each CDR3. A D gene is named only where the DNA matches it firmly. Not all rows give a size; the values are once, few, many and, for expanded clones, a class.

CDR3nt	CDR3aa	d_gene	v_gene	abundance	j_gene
TGTGCCAGCGGGACAGGGCATTCACCCCTCCACTTT	CASGTGHSPLHF	TRBD1	TRBV5-6	-	TRBJ1-6
TGTGCCACCAGCAGACTTTTCGAGCAGTACTTC	CATSRLFEQYF	-	TRBV15	-	TRBJ2-7
TGTGCCAGCAGCTCCGGGTCCCCCTCCTACAATGAGCAGTTCTTC	CASSSGSPSYNEQFF	-	TRBV7-8	-	TRBJ2-1
TGTGCCAGCAGCTTACTAGGCGGGAACACCGGGGAGCTGTTTTTT	CASSLLGGNTGELFF	-	TRBV7-9	-	TRBJ2-2
TGTGCCAGCAGCCGAACCGGGACCTACGAGCAGTACTTC	CASSRTGTYEQYF	-	TRBV27	once	TRBJ2-7
TGTGCCAGCAGCTTTAGGCAGGGCTCCCAGTCCTATAATTCACCCCTCCACTTT	CASSFRQGSQSYNSPLHF	-	TRBV5-5	-	TRBJ1-6
TGTGCCAGCAGTGAAGGGGCCACAGCTGTATACAGTCAGTACTTC	CASSEGATAVYSQYF	-	TRBV6-1	-	TRBJ2-4
TGTGCCAGCAGTCCACCTGGACAGCAACCGTCTAACTATGGCTACACCTTC	CASSPPGQQPSNYGYTF	-	TRBV28	once	TRBJ1-2
TGTGCCAGCAGCGCCCCCCGGCGTGGTCGGGGAGAGACCCAGTACTTC	CASSAPRRGRGETQYF	-	TRBV7-2	-	TRBJ2-5
TGTGCCAGCAGTAAGACAGGGGGCAGCGACGAGCAGTACTTC	CASSKTGGSDEQYF	TRBD1	TRBV6-5	few	TRBJ2-7
TGTGCCAGCAGCGCCCGGACTAGCGGGGGACCTTACGAGCAGTACTTC	CASSARTSGGPYEQYF	TRBD2	TRBV9	-	TRBJ2-7
TGTGCCAGCAGTTTATCCAGCTCTGGGGCCAACGGCCTGACTTTC	CASSLSSSGANGLTF	-	TRBV28	few	TRBJ2-6
TGCGCCAGCCGCCAGACAGACAGCTCCTATAATTCACCCCTCCACTTT	CASRQTDSSYNSPLHF	-	TRBV5-1	-	TRBJ1-6
TGTGCCAGCAGTTACTCCCGCGGACAGTCCTTTGGCTACACCTTC	CASSYSRGQSFGYTF	-	TRBV6-5	-	TRBJ1-2
TGCGCCAGCAGCCAATCCGGGACAGGGGGGTATGGCTACACCTTC	CASSQSGTGGYGYTF	TRBD1	TRBV4-1	-	TRBJ1-2